This TCR beta chain was recorded in a study of beta chain features in type 1 diabetes. V lost 5 bases and J lost 5, with 10 bases in between. Germline values: CDR1 LGHNA, CDR2 YNFKEQ. CDR3 size: 13 residues. The isolated RNA, all of it, was reverse transcribed, so expressed TCRB transcripts were what got sequenced. Here immunoSEQ multiplex PCR was the method, and the copy in TCRdb shows in-frame clones only, minus some. The repertoire holds about 250,000 clones, 13% to 15% seen once, with around 0.026% in the top ten. Sequenced input: naive CD4+ T cells from blood. The clonotype was recovered from a woman aged 35 to 49 in good health. The genes are TRBV4-2 and TRBJ1-5; D gene uncertain. Here the CDR3 reads CASSTGIYQPQHF. CDR3 DNA: TGTGCCAGCAGCACCGGGATATATCAGCCCCAGCATTTT.